This T cell receptor (beta chain) derives from a study of T-cell reconstitution after alpha-beta-depleted transplantation in children. Construction of the TCRbeta library involved unique molecular identifiers. TCRdb passed the PCR reads through MiXCR, listing each CDR3 protein once. Altogether approximately 400,000 distinct CDR3 sequences are present, about a tenth being singletons, with the ten largest covering roughly 6%. Germline-derived CDR1 and CDR2 are SSHAT and FNYEAQ (reference sequence). The CDR3 has 20 amino acids. This clonotype was recorded a few times. At one of its ends the junction is not consistent with the germline gene, which may arise from a read error.

Material: PBMCs from the stem cell graft donor, obtained from the stem cell graft. V and J are TRBV7-7 and TRBJ2-1; TRBD2 matches 10 bases. The origin of this receptor is a human donor who donated a stem cell graft to a child with acute myeloid leukemia. The CDR3 sequence: CASSPWPLSSGGITYNEQFF. In nucleotides, the CDR3 is TGTGCTAGCAGCCCATGGCCCTTATCTAGCGGGGGCATTACCTACAATGAGCAGTTCTTC.